This TCR beta chain originates from a study of T cell repertoires in cytomegalovirus infection. In the study overall: Public signatures in TCR beta pointed to CMV infection and matching HLA type.

General study findings and limits: Dominating the ex vivo response were TCR beta clonotypes that were CMV-specific and HLA-C-restricted.

From the reads, TCRdb called clonotypes with MiXCR, one entry per CDR3 protein. The sample carries 100,000 or so distinct CDR3 sequences, more than 20% recorded once. The CDR3 consists of 14 residues. With 6 bases removed from V and 7 bases from J, the gap between germline ends came to 16 bases. The V gene's germline CDR1 is MNHNY and CDR2 SVGAGI (reference sequence). Concerning this clonotype: Its target is unknown.

The sequence came from a human donor in good health (CMV status not recorded). Some clones in this sample may be carry-over from other donors' samples. Sequencing was performed on CD8+ T cells from PBMCs. The J gene is TRBJ2-1, the V gene TRBV6-6; D perhaps matches TRBD2 (5 bases). CDR3 nucleotides: TGTGCCAGCAGCCCATTACCTAGCCCTAATGAGCAGTTCTTC. It codes for CASSPLPSPNEQFF.